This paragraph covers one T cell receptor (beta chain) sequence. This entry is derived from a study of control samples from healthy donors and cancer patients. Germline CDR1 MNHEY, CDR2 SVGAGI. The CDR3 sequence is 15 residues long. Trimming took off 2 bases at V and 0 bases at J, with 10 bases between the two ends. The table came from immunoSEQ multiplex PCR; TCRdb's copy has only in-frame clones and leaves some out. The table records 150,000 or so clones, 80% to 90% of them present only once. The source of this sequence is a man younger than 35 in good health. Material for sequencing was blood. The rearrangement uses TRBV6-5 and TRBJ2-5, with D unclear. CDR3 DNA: TGTGCCAGCAGTTACAACGAAGCGTACCAAGAGACCCAGTACTTC. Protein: CASSYNEAYQETQYF.